Listed below are T cell receptor beta chains from one sample, sequenced in a study of control samples from healthy donors and cancer patients. Libraries were prepared by immunoSEQ multiplex PCR; TCRdb keeps only in-frame clonotypes and omits some of them. The sample includes about 6,700 clones, 76% of them seen just once. Sequenced material: formalin-fixed, paraffin-embedded tissue. These receptors originate from a male donor with melanoma. Both conserved end residues are part of each CDR3. The D gene is left open where the match is weak. Expanded clones get a size class; other rows say once, few or many, or leave the size out.

>NA|TRBV7-8|TRBD2|TRBJ2-3
CASSLARTSSSGGTDTQYF
TGTGCCAGCAGCTTAGCGCGGACTAGCTCATCCGGGGGCACAGATACGCAGTATTTT
>NA|TRBV7-9|TRBD1|TRBJ2-2
CASSGQGTNGELFF
TGTGCCAGCAGCGGACAGGGGACGAACGGGGAGCTGTTTTTT
>few|TRBV9|TRBD1|TRBJ2-3
CASSPGGRVHTQYF
TGTGCCAGCAGCCCAGGGGGCAGGGTGCATACGCAGTATTTT
>NA|TRBV19|NA|TRBJ1-5
CASSMFGNDNQPQHF
TGTGCCAGTAGTATGTTTGGAAACGACAATCAGCCCCAGCATTTT
>NA|TRBV6-5|NA|TRBJ1-6
CASTSGPFNSPLHF
TGTGCCAGCACCTCCGGGCCCTTCAATTCACCCCTCCACTTT
>NA|TRBV5-4|TRBD1|TRBJ2-1
CASSTDRGWGTYNEQFF
TGTGCCAGCAGCACGGACAGGGGTTGGGGGACATACAATGAGCAGTTCTTC
>NA|TRBV4-3|NA|TRBJ2-3
CASSQEWTSTDTQYF
TGCGCCAGCAGCCAAGAATGGACTAGCACAGATACGCAGTATTTT
>NA|TRBV28|NA|TRBJ2-1
CASSPQLAANEQFF
TGTGCCAGCAGTCCCCAGTTAGCGGCTAATGAGCAGTTCTTC
>few|TRBV6-6|NA|TRBJ2-1
CASTYGRGNEQFF
TGTGCCAGCACCTACGGGCGGGGCAATGAGCAGTTCTTC
>NA|TRBV7-9|NA|TRBJ2-1
CASSSTGSSYNEQFF
TGTGCCAGCAGCTCCACAGGGAGCTCCTACAATGAGCAGTTCTTC
>NA|TRBV27|TRBD1|TRBJ2-1
CASSYLGQGVGSEQFF
TGTGCCAGCAGTTACTTGGGACAGGGGGTCGGCAGTGAGCAGTTCTTC
>NA|TRBV23-1|NA|TRBJ1-1
CASSRGTLNTEAFF
TGCGCCAGCAGTCGCGGGACACTGAACACTGAAGCTTTCTTT
>NA|TRBV4-1|NA|TRBJ1-6
CASSQGFFVDGSPLHF
TGCGCCAGCAGCCAAGGTTTCTTTGTTGATGGTTCACCCCTCCACTTT
>NA|TRBV27|NA|TRBJ2-2
CASRRDRRSLGMDLFSNTGELFF
TGTGCCAGCAGGCGGGACCGACGCTCGTTGGGGATGGATCTCTTCAGTAACACCGGGGAGCTGTTTTTT
>NA|TRBV20-1|NA|TRBJ1-1
CSARPKPEAFF
TGCAGTGCTAGACCAAAACCTGAAGCTTTCTTT
>NA|TRBV4-2|NA|TRBJ1-4
CASSQPGGNEKLFF
TGTGCCAGCAGCCAACCCGGGGGTAATGAAAAACTGTTTTTT
>NA|TRBV24-1|NA|TRBJ1-5
CATSDSNVSNQPQHF
TGTGCCACCAGTGATTCCAACGTTAGCAATCAGCCCCAGCATTTT
>NA|TRBV27|TRBD1|TRBJ2-2
CASSTGANTGELFF
TGTGCCAGCTCGACAGGGGCCAACACCGGGGAGCTGTTTTTT
>NA|TRBV12-3/TRBV12-4|NA|TRBJ2-3
CASSMADTQYF
TGTGCCAGCAGTATGGCAGATACGCAGTATTTT
>NA|TRBV3-1/TRBV3-2|NA|TRBJ1-5
CASSQDEAGGGPQHF
TGTGCCAGCAGCCAAGATGAGGCAGGCGGCGGCCCCCAGCATTTT